The entry below describes one TCR beta chain. The data originate from a study of cytomegalovirus exposure and HLA in healthy donors. Deletions cut 4 bases from V and 6 bases from J, with 14 bases between. Germline lookup yields CDR1 SGHDT and CDR2 YYEEEE. The CDR3 contains 14 residues. This PCR relied on a set of 60 Vbeta primers and 13 Jbeta primers. TCRdb's table, derived via immunoSEQ multiplex PCR, lists solely in-frame clones and lacks some. The sample gives under 200,000 clones, around four fifths of which show up once; roughly 0.8% is in the top ten. The specimen sequenced was PBMCs. The chain is built from TRBV5-6 and TRBJ2-1; D may be TRBD2 (6 bases). The receptor comes from a woman aged 18-30 years in good health and CMV-seronegative. The CDR3: CASSDGSIPNEQFF. As DNA, the CDR3 is TGTGCCAGCAGCGACGGGAGCATTCCCAATGAGCAGTTCTTC.